This T cell receptor (beta chain) was sequenced for a study of human CD8 memory T cell subsets. The authors drew RNA from duplicate vials of some 150,000 sorted CD8+ T cells per subset. Libraries targeted TCR beta using 5' RACE with UMIs. TCRdb reworked the 5' RACE reads into one entry per CDR3 protein, no DNA. With roughly 5,400 distinct CDR3 sequences in the sample, the ten largest clones hold under 20%. Germline CDR1 is SGHNT and CDR2 is YYREEE (reference sequence). This CDR3 contains 16 residues. This TCR came from a human donor in good health. Sequenced: CD8+ T cells from PBMCs. J is TRBJ2-1 and V is TRBV5-4; TCRdb gives TRBD1 as the D gene, but with no DNA this cannot be confirmed. This chain's CDR3 is CASSSSTGGLYNEQFF. The whole variable domain, filled in from reference TRBV5-4 and TRBJ2-1, reads ETGVTQSPTHLIKTRGQQVTLRCSSQSGHNTVSWYQQALGQGPQFIFQYYREEENGRGNFPPRFSGLQFPNYSSELNVNALELDDSALYLCASSSSTGGLYNEQFFGPGTRLTVL.